This T cell receptor beta chain was obtained from a study of blood T cell repertoires in COVID-19. TCRdb keeps only in-frame clones here, not all; method: immunoSEQ multiplex PCR. The table includes 90,000 to 110,000 clones, approximately 90% detected once. The J segment lost 3 bases and the V segment lost 3 bases, leaving 5 bases of the junction unmatched. The V gene's germline CDR1 is SGHDT and CDR2 YYEEEE. The CDR3 loop spans 15 amino acids. The TCR sequence derives from a human donor in a cohort sampled during active COVID-19. What was sequenced was peripheral blood. V is TRBV5-6 and J is TRBJ2-4, with 8 positions matching TRBD1. The CDR3 spells CASSSIQGDKNIQYF. In DNA, the CDR3 is TGTGCCAGCAGCTCGATACAGGGGGACAAAAACATTCAGTACTTC.